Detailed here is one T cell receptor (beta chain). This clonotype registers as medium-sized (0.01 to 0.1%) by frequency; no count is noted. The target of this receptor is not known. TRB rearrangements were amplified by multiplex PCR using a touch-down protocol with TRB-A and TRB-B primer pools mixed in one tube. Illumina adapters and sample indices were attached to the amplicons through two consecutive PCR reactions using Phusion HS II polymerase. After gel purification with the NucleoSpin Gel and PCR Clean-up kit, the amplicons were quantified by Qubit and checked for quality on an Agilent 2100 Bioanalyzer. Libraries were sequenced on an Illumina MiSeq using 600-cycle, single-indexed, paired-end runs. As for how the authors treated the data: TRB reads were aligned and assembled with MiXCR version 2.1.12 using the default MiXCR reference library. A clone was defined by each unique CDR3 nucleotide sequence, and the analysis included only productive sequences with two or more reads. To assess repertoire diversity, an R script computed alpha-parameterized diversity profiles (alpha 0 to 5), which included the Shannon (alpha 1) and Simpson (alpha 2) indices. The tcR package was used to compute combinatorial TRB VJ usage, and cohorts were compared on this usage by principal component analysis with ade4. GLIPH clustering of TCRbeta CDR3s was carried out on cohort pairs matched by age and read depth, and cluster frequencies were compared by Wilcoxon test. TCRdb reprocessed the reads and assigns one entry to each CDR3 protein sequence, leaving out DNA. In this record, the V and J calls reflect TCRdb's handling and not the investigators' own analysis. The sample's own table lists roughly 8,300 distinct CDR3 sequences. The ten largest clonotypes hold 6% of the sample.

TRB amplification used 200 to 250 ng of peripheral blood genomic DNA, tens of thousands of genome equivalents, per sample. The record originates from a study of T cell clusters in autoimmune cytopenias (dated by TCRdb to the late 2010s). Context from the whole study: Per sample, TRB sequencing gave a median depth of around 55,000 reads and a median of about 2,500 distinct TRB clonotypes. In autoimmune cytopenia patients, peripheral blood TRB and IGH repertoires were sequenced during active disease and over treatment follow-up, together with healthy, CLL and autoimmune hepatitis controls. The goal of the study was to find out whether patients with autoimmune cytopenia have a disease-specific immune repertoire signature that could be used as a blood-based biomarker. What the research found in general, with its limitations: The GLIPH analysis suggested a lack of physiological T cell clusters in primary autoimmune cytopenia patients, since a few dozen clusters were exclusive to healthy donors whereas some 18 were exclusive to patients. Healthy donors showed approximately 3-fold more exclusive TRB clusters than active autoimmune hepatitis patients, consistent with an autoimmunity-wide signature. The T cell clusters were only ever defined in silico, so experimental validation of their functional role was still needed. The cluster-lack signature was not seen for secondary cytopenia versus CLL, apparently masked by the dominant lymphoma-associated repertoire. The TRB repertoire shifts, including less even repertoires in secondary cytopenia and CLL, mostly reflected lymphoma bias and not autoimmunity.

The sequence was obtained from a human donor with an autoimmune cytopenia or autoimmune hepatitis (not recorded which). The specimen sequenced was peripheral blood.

Here the CDR3 is given as CASKDIAGGRTQYF. The chain employs TRBV6-5 and TRBJ2-5; without DNA, the TCRdb call of TRBD2 cannot be checked. According to the germline V gene, CDR1 reads MNHEY and CDR2 reads SVGAGI. The CDR3 has 14 amino acids, counting the end cysteine and phenylalanine. No DNA appears here.